This T cell receptor (beta chain) was sequenced for a study of early T cells in non-severe SARS-CoV-2 infection. Broader study findings: VDJdb matching skewed toward anti-spike CD8 responses, missing private and CD4 specificities.

About this clonotype: The antigen is undetermined.

The CDR3 contains 16 residues. V lost 0 bases to trimming and J lost 2 bases; unmatched junction nucleotides: 4. Germline values: CDR1 LGHDT, CDR2 YNNKEL (reference sequence). Attached unique molecular identifiers marked individual cDNA molecules. MiXCR, run by TCRdb on the 5' RACE reads, gives a single entry per CDR3 protein. The sample lists around 80,000 distinct CDR3 sequences; 9.5% to 15% were seen once. This TCR was recovered from an adult who was a healthcare worker with PCR-confirmed SARS-CoV-2 infection or an uninfected control (not recorded which). The sample taken for sequencing was whole blood. V and J are TRBV3-1 and TRBJ2-3, with TRBD2 matching over 8 bases. CDR3 sequence reads: CASSQDQAGATDTQYF. The CDR3 nucleotides are TGTGCCAGCAGCCAAGATCAAGCGGGAGCCACAGATACGCAGTATTTT.